These T cell receptor beta chains were read from a single sample in a study of low-dose radiotherapy and immunotherapy resistance in tumors. TCRdb recomputed calls from the reads with MiXCR, one row per CDR3 protein. This table has tens of thousands of distinct CDR3 sequences, 20% to 25% appearing once. The sequences come from PBMCs, collected before treatment. All receptors come from a male donor with prostate cancer. Each CDR3 is given with its conserved first and last residue. The D gene is left open where the match is weak. The listing skips clone size in some rows; elsewhere it reads once, few, many or a size class.

V	size	J	D	length	DNA	CDR3
TRBV15	NA	TRBJ2-7	TRBD1	13	TGTGCCACTTCAGTATACAGGGGCTACGAGCAGTACTTC	CATSVYRGYEQYF
TRBV9	NA	TRBJ2-1	TRBD2	14	TGTGCCAGCTCCTGGACTAGCAGTAACAATGAGCAGTTCTTC	CASSWTSSNNEQFF
TRBV6-8	many	TRBJ2-1	NA	17	TGTGCCAGCAGTTACTCGCTAATCGGGAGCTCCTACAATGAGCAGTTCTTC	CASSYSLIGSSYNEQFF
TRBV20-1	many	TRBJ2-3	NA	16	TGCAGTGCTAGACCCTTCTACCAGACCACGGCAGATACGCAGTATTTT	CSARPFYQTTADTQYF
TRBV20-1	NA	TRBJ2-7	TRBD1	12	TGCAGTGCTAGAGTGACAGGGTACGAGCAGTACTTC	CSARVTGYEQYF
TRBV3-1	many	TRBJ2-5	TRBD2	13	TGTGCCAGCCTCAAAGCGGGAACAGAGACCCAGTACTTC	CASLKAGTETQYF
TRBV3-1	many	TRBJ2-7	TRBD2	13	TGTGCCAGCAGCTCTTCCACGCCAGGACTAGCAAAATTC	CASSSSTPGLAKF
TRBV10-3	NA	TRBJ2-7	TRBD2	14	TGTGCCATCACCCAGACTAGCGCCTCCTACGAGCAGTACTTC	CAITQTSASYEQYF
TRBV7-2	many	TRBJ2-6	TRBD1	22	TGTGCCAGCAGCTTAGCCCAACGGACCGGGACAGGGGTGTCCTCTGGGGCCAACGTCCTGACTTTC	CASSLAQRTGTGVSSGANVLTF
TRBV7-2	many	TRBJ2-1	NA	17	TGTGCCAGCAGACTTATCGGGACAAGCGGGAACTACAATGAGCAGTTCTTC	CASRLIGTSGNYNEQFF
TRBV6-2/TRBV6-3	many	TRBJ2-1	NA	11	TGTGCCAGCAGTCCTTTGGGTGAGCAGTTCTTC	CASSPLGEQFF
TRBV29-1	many	TRBJ2-7	TRBD2	14	TGCAGCGTTAACCGACTAGCGGGAGGACACGAGCAGTACTTC	CSVNRLAGGHEQYF
TRBV29-1	few	TRBJ2-5	TRBD2	17	TGCAGCGTTGAGGCAATAAAACCGGGACTAGTTCAAGAGACCCAGTACTTC	CSVEAIKPGLVQETQYF
TRBV5-3	NA	TRBJ2-5	NA	14	TGTGCCAGCAGCCCCGTAGGCAGCCAAGAGACCCAGTACTTC	CASSPVGSQETQYF
TRBV9	once	TRBJ1-1	TRBD1	15	TGTGCCAGCAGCGTAGATATCTCGACAGGGAACGCAGCTTTCTTT	CASSVDISTGNAAFF
TRBV19	NA	TRBJ1-1	NA	9	TGTGCCAGTAGTACTGAAGCTTTCTTT	CASSTEAFF
TRBV11-3	many	TRBJ2-3	NA	13	TGTGCCAGCAGCTCGGACAGCACAGATACGCAGTATTTT	CASSSDSTDTQYF
TRBV6-6	NA	TRBJ2-5	NA	14	TGTGCCAGCAGTAGGGGGGGGGCCGGGGAGACCCAGTACTTC	CASSRGGAGETQYF
TRBV2	many	TRBJ1-1	TRBD1	13	TGTGCCAGCAGGCGGGACAGTGCCACTGAAGCTTTCTTT	CASRRDSATEAFF
TRBV3-1	many	TRBJ2-5	NA	13	TGTGCCAGCAGCCAAGATCTAGCAGCCCCCCTGAACTTC	CASSQDLAAPLNF
TRBV20-1	many	TRBJ2-1	NA	15	TGCAGTGCCAGGACTCCGACGGGACTTAACAATGAGCAGTTCTTC	CSARTPTGLNNEQFF
TRBV7-6	NA	TRBJ1-1	TRBD1	16	TGTGCCAGCAGCCCTCTGCGGACAGGGGGGAACACTGAAGCTTGCTTT	CASSPLRTGGNTEACF
TRBV26	NA	TRBJ2-7	NA	15	TGTGCCAGCAGTTCACAGGGACTAGCGAGCGACGAGCAGTACTTC	CASSSQGLASDEQYF
TRBV3-1	NA	TRBJ2-2	TRBD1	20	TGTGCCAGCCGAAAGCCTCCGGGACAGGCGACTCCGGGGCGCACCGGGGAGCTGTTTTTT	CASRKPPGQATPGRTGELFF
TRBV9	many	TRBJ2-4	NA	14	TGTGCCAGCAGCCCCGGGCTCGAGGGGAACATTCAGTACTTC	CASSPGLEGNIQYF
TRBV2	many	TRBJ1-5	NA	15	TGTGCCAGCAGTGTAGCGGGGTTTAGCAATCAGCCCCAGCATTTT	CASSVAGFSNQPQHF
TRBV23-1	NA	TRBJ1-5	NA	16	TGCGCCAGCAGTCAAAAGGCCCGGATTGGCAATCAGCCCCAGCATTTT	CASSQKARIGNQPQHF
TRBV12-3/TRBV12-4	many	TRBJ2-7	TRBD2	16	TGTGCCAGCAGGGGGGGACTAGCGGGGATCATGGACGAGCAGTACTTC	CASRGGLAGIMDEQYF
TRBV7-9	many	TRBJ2-7	NA	15	TGTGCCAGCAGTACAGGACAGACTTCCACCTACGAGCAGTACTTC	CASSTGQTSTYEQYF
TRBV2	many	TRBJ2-7	NA	13	TGTGCCAGCCGCCGGCAAGGGACGGAAGAGCAGTACTTC	CASRRQGTEEQYF
TRBV25-1	many	TRBJ2-6	NA	14	TGTGCCAGCAGACAGGGTTCCGGGGCCAACGTCCTGACTTTC	CASRQGSGANVLTF
TRBV5-1	many	TRBJ2-3	NA	15	TGCGCCAGCAGTCCTGAGGCGGGTAGCACAGATACGCAGTATTTT	CASSPEAGSTDTQYF
TRBV20-1	NA	TRBJ1-5	NA	12	TGCAGTGCTGGGGCAGGGATAGAGCCCCAGCATTTT	CSAGAGIEPQHF
TRBV7-2	NA	TRBJ2-3	TRBD2	17	TGTGCCAGCAGCCCCGGAGGGAGGGCTAGGGGCACAGATACGCAGTATTTT	CASSPGGRARGTDTQYF
TRBV14	NA	TRBJ1-2	NA	12	TGTGCCAGCAGCCAAACAGGGTATGGCTACACCTTC	CASSQTGYGYTF
TRBV6-8	few	TRBJ2-2	NA	12	TGTGCCAGCCAGCCTAACACCGGGGAGCTGTTTTTT	CASQPNTGELFF
TRBV29-1	many	TRBJ2-7	NA	12	TGCAGCGTTTTGGTGACACCCTACGAGCAGTACTTC	CSVLVTPYEQYF
TRBV4-3	many	TRBJ2-7	NA	16	TGCGCCAGCAGCCAAGATCACAAGGGACTGTCCTACGAGCAGTACTTC	CASSQDHKGLSYEQYF
TRBV6-2/TRBV6-3	many	TRBJ2-1	NA	15	TGTGCCAGCAGTGCCTCTTGGATGAAATACAATGAGCAGTTCTTC	CASSASWMKYNEQFF
TRBV5-1	NA	TRBJ1-2	NA	14	TGCGCCAGCAGCTTGGACAGCCCCTATTCCGGCTACACCTTC	CASSLDSPYSGYTF
TRBV5-5	many	TRBJ2-7	TRBD2	15	TGTGCCAGCAGCTTTAGTTGGACTAGCTCCTACGAGCAGTACTTC	CASSFSWTSSYEQYF
TRBV4-1	many	TRBJ2-4	TRBD1	15	TGCGCCAGCAGCCAACCCCTGGGACAGGCCAACATTCAGTACTTC	CASSQPLGQANIQYF
TRBV7-9	NA	TRBJ2-5	NA	14	TGTGCCAGCAGCCCGATTGGGTCGGGCGGGACCCAGTACTTC	CASSPIGSGGTQYF
TRBV29-1	many	TRBJ1-1	TRBD1	15	TGCAGCGCCAGGGACAGGGCCGTAATGAACACTGAAGCTTTCTTT	CSARDRAVMNTEAFF
TRBV5-5	once	TRBJ2-1	NA	15	TGTGCCAGCAGCTTAACCGGGACGACAAACAATGAGCAGTTCTTC	CASSLTGTTNNEQFF
TRBV7-6	many	TRBJ2-7	NA	18	TGTGCCAGCAGCTTAGAACGAAACAGGGGAGGTTTATATTACGAGCAGTACTTC	CASSLERNRGGLYYEQYF
TRBV29-1	many	TRBJ1-1	TRBD1	13	TGCAGCGTGACCGGGACAGGGGGTACTGAAGCTTTCTTT	CSVTGTGGTEAFF
TRBV27	many	TRBJ1-1	NA	13	TGTGCCAGCACTTTAAGGTCGGGCACTGAAGCTTTCTTT	CASTLRSGTEAFF
TRBV7-8	NA	TRBJ2-7	NA	14	TGTGCCAGCAGCTTATCACGGCTTACTTACGAGCAGTACTTC	CASSLSRLTYEQYF
TRBV10-3	many	TRBJ1-3	NA	13	TGTGCCATCAGTCTCCCCTCGGGAAACACCATATATTTT	CAISLPSGNTIYF
TRBV5-1	many	TRBJ2-7	TRBD1	14	TGCGCCAGCAGCCCGGGACAGGGGGCGCGAGAGCAGTACTTC	CASSPGQGAREQYF
TRBV11-2	few	TRBJ2-4	TRBD2	13	TGTGCCAGCAGCTTGGGACTAGTAAACATTCAGTACTTC	CASSLGLVNIQYF
TRBV7-2	many	TRBJ2-7	TRBD2	17	TGTGCCAGCAGCTTAGGCTCCTTAGGACTAGCGATCTACGAGCAGTACTTC	CASSLGSLGLAIYEQYF
TRBV7-8	many	TRBJ2-7	NA	13	TGTGCCAGCAGCTTAGGGTTTAGCTACGAGCAGTACTTC	CASSLGFSYEQYF
TRBV5-1	many	TRBJ1-2	NA	12	TGCGCCAGCAGCTTATCGCACTATGGCTACACCTTC	CASSLSHYGYTF
TRBV7-9	many	TRBJ1-1	TRBD1	15	TGTGCCAGCAGCCCATACAGGGGGCCTGGCACTGAAGCTTTCTTT	CASSPYRGPGTEAFF
TRBV2	many	TRBJ2-7	NA	12	TGTGCCATCCTGACATCCTCCTACGAGCAGTACTTC	CAILTSSYEQYF
TRBV5-6	many	TRBJ2-5	NA	13	TGTGCCAGCAGCGGCGGACTCGGGGAGACCCAGTACTTC	CASSGGLGETQYF